This TCR beta chain was captured by sequencing in a study of blood T cell repertoires in COVID-19. Here immunoSEQ multiplex PCR was the method, and the copy in TCRdb shows in-frame clones only, minus some. The repertoire holds roughly 100,000 clones, roughly 84% seen once, with 6% to 6.5% in the top ten. The CDR3 spans 15 residues. V lost 5 bases and J 13 bases, leaving 26 bases between the germline ends. The germline gives CDR1 SGHAT, CDR2 FQNNGV. Sequencing used peripheral blood. The chain joins TRBV11-2 to TRBJ1-1; maybe TRBD1 (5 bases). The receptor's source is a human donor in a cohort sampled during active COVID-19. CDR3 nucleotides: TGTGCCAGCAGCCCCGAAGGAGGGCTGGGGGTCGCACTTTTCTTT. As protein: CASSPEGGLGVALFF.